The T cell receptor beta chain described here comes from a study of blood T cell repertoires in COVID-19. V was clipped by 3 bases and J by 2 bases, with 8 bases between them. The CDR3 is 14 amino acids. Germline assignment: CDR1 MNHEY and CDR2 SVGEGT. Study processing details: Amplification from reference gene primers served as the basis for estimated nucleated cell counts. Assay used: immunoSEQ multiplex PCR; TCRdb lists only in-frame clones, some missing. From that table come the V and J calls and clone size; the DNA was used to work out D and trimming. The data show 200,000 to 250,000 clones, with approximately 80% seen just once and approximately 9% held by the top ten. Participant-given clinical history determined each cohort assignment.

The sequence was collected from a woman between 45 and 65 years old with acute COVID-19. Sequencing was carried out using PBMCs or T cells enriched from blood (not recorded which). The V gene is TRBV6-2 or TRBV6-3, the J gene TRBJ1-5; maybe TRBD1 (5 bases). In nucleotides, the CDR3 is TGTGCCAGCAGTTATGGGGCGGGCAATCAGCCCCAGCATTTT. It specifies CASSYGAGNQPQHF.